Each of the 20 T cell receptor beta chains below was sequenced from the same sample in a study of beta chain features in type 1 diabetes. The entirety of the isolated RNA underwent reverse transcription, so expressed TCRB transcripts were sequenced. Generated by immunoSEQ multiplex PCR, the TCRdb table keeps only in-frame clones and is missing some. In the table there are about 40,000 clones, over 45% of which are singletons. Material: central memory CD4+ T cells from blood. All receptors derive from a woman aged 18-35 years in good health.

CDR3 loop: CASSTGPGNTIYF. CDR3 coding DNA: TGTGCCAGTAGTACTGGCCCCGGAAACACCATATATTTT. The V gene is TRBV19, the J gene TRBJ1-3; D call uncertain. The length of the CDR3 is 13 residues. V lost 4 bases and J 4 bases, leaving 8 bases between the germline ends. Germline V gene sequence: CDR1 LNHDA, CDR2 SQIVND (reference sequence).

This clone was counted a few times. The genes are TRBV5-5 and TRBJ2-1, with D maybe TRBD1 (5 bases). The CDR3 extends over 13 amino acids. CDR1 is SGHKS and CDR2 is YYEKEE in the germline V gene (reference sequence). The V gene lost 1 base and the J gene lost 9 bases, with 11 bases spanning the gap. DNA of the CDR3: TGTGCCAGCAGCTTGACAGGAACGGGTGAGCAGTTCTTC. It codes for CASSLTGTGEQFF.

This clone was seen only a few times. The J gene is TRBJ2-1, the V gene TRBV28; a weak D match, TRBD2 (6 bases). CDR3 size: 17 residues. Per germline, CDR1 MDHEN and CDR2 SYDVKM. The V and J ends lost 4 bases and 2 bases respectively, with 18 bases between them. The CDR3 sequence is CASSSLLGPGAYNEQFF. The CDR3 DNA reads TGTGCCAGCAGTTCCCTGCTTGGACCGGGGGCCTACAATGAGCAGTTCTTC. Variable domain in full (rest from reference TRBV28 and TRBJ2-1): DVKVTQSSRYLVKRTGEKVFLECVQDMDHENMFWYRQDPGLGLRLIYFSYDVKMKEKGDIPEGYSVSREKKERFSLILESASTNQTSMYLCASSSLLGPGAYNEQFFGPGTRLTVL.

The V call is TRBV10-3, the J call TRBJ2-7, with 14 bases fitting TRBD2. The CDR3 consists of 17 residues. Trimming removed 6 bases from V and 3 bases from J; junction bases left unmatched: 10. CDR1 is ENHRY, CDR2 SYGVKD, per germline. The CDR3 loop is CAIRATSGRVQDYEQYF. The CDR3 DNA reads TGTGCCATCAGGGCGACTAGCGGGAGGGTTCAGGACTACGAGCAGTACTTC.

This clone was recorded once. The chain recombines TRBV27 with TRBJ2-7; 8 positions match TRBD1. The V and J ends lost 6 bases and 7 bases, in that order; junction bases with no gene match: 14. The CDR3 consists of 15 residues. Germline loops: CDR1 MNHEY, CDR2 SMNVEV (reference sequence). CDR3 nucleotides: TGTGCCAGCAGAACACTAGGGACAGGCTCAGAGGAGCAGTACTTC. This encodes CASRTLGTGSEEQYF.

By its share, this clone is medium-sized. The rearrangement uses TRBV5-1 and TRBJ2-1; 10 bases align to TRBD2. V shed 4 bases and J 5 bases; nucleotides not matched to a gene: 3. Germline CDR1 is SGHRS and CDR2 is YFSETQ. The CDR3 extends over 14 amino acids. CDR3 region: CASSSLAGDNEQFF. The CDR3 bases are TGCGCCAGCAGCAGTCTAGCGGGAGACAATGAGCAGTTCTTC.

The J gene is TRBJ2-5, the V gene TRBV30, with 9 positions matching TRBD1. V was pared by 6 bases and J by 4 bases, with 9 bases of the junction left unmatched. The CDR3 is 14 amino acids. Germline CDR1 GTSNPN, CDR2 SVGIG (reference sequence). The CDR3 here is CACWDRAGGETQYF. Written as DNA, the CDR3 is TGTGCCTGCTGGGACAGGGCAGGGGGAGAGACCCAGTACTTC. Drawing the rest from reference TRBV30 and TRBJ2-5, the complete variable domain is SQTIHQWPATLVQPVGSPLSLECTVEGTSNPNLYWYRQAAGRGLQLLFYSVGIGQISSEVPQNLSASRPQDRQFILSSKKLLLSDSGFYLCACWDRAGGETQYFGPGTRLLVL.

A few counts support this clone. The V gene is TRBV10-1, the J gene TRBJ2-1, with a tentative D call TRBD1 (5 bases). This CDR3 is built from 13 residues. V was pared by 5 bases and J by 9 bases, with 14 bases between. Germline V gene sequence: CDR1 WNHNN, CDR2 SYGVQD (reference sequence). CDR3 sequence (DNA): TGCGCCAGCAGTTCTGTGGGGCGGAGTGAGCAGTTCTTC. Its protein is CASSSVGRSEQFF.

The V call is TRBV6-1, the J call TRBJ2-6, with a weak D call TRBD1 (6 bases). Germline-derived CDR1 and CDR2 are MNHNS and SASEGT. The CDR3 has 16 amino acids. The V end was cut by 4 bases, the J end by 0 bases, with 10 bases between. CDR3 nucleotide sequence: TGTGCCAGCAGTGGACAGGAAAACTCTGGGGCCAACGTCCTGACTTTC. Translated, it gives CASSGQENSGANVLTF.

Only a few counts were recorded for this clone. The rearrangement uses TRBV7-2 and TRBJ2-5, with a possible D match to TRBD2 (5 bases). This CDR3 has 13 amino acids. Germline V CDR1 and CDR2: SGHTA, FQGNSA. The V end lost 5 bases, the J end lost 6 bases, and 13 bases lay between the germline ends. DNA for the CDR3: TGTGCCAGCAGCGCGGGCCCACAACAGACCCAGTACTTC. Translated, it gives CASSAGPQQTQYF. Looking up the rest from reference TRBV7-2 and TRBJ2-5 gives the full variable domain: GAGVSQSPSNKVTEKGKDVELRCDPISGHTALYWYRQSLGQGLEFLIYFQGNSAPDKSGLPSDRFSAERTGGSVSTLTIQRTQQEDSAVYLCASSAGPQQTQYFGPGTRLLVL.

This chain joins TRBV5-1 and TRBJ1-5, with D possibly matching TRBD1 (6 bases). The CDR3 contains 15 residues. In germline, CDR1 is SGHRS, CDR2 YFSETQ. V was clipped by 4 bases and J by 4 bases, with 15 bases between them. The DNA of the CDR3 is TGCGCCAGCAGCCTATCCGGGACACTTAATCAGCCCCAGCATTTT. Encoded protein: CASSLSGTLNQPQHF. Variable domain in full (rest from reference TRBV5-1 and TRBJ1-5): KAGVTQTPRYLIKTRGQQVTLSCSPISGHRSVSWYQQTPGQGLQFLFEYFSETQRNKGNFPGRFSGRQFSNSRSEMNVSTLELGDSALYLCASSLSGTLNQPQHFGDGTRLSIL.

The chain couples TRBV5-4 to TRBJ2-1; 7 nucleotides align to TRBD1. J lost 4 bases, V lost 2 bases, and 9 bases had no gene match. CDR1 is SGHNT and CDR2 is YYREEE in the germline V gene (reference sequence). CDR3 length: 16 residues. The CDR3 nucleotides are TGTGCCAGCAGCTTTTCTAGGGGACAGTCTTACAATGAGCAGTTCTTC. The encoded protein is CASSFSRGQSYNEQFF. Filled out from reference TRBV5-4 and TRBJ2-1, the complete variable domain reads ETGVTQSPTHLIKTRGQQVTLRCSSQSGHNTVSWYQQALGQGPQFIFQYYREEENGRGNFPPRFSGLQFPNYSSELNVNALELDDSALYLCASSFSRGQSYNEQFFGPGTRLTVL.

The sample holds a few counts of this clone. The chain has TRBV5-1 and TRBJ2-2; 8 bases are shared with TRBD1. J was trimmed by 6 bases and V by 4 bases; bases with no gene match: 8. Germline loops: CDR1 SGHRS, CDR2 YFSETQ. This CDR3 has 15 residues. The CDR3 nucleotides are TGCGCCAGCAGCGTCGGGACAGGAGGCGCCGGGGAGCTGTTTTTT. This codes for CASSVGTGGAGELFF.

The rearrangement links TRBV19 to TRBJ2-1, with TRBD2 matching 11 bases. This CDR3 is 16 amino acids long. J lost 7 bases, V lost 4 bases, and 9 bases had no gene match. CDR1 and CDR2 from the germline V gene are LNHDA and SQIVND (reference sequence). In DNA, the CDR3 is TGTGCCAGTAGTACCTATAGACTAGCGGGGAAGAATGAGCAGTTCTTC. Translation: CASSTYRLAGKNEQFF.

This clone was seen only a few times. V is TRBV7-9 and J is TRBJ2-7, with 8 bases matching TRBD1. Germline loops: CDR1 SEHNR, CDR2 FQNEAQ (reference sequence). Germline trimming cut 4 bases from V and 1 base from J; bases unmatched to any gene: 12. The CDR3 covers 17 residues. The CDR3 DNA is TGTGCCAGCAGCTCGCGCATAGGGGACAGGTCGTCCTACGAGCAGTACTTC. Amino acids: CASSSRIGDRSSYEQYF.

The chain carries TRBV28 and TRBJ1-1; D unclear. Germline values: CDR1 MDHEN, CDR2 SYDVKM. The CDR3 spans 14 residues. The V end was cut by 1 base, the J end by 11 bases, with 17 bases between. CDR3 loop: CASSLSAGLRWAFF. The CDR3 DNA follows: TGTGCCAGCAGTTTATCGGCAGGCCTCCGCTGGGCTTTCTTT.

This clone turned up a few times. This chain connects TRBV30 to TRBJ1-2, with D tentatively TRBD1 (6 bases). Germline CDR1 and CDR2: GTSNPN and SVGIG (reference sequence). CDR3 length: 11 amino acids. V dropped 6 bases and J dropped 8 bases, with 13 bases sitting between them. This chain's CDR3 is CACPQGSGYTF. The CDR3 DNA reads TGTGCCTGTCCGCAGGGGAGCGGCTACACCTTC.

The CDR3 sequence: CASSLGGQSSYEQYF. The CDR3, as DNA: TGCGCCAGCAGCTTGGGCGGACAGAGCTCCTACGAGCAGTACTTC. The V call is TRBV5-1, the J call TRBJ2-7, with D perhaps matching TRBD1 (6 bases). Between the trimmed V and J ends, which lost 0 bases and 0 bases, there was a span of 10 bases. Looked up from germline, CDR1 is SGHRS and CDR2 is YFSETQ. The CDR3 loop spans 15 amino acids. Using reference TRBV5-1 and TRBJ2-7 for the parts outside the CDR3, the full variable domain is KAGVTQTPRYLIKTRGQQVTLSCSPISGHRSVSWYQQTPGQGLQFLFEYFSETQRNKGNFPGRFSGRQFSNSRSEMNVSTLELGDSALYLCASSLGGQSSYEQYFGPGTRLTVT.

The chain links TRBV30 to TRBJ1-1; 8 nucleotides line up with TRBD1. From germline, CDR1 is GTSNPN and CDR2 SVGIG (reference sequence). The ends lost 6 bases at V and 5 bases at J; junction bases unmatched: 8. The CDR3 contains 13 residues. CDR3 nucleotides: TGTGCCTGCCTCCGGACAGGGCGGACTGAAGCTTTCTTT. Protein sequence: CACLRTGRTEAFF.

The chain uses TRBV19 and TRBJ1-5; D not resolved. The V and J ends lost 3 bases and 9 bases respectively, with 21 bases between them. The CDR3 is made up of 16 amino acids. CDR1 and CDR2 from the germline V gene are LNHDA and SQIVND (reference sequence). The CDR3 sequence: CASSITTESLGWPQHF. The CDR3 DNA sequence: TGTGCCAGTAGTATCACGACGGAGAGTCTTGGGTGGCCCCAGCATTTT. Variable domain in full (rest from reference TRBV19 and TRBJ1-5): DGGITQSPKYLFRKEGQNVTLSCEQNLNHDAMYWYRQDPGQGLRLIYYSQIVNDFQKGDIAEGYSVSREKKESFPLTVTSAQKNPTAFYLCASSITTESLGWPQHFGDGTRLSIL.